One and the same sample provided the 2 T cell receptor beta chains below, sequenced in a study of OX40 agonist ivuxolimab in advanced cancers. Assay: immunoSEQ multiplex PCR; the TCRdb copy retains only in-frame clones and omits some. The sample consists of around 69,000 clones, more than 75% of them appearing once. This sample comprised CD4+ or CD8+ T cells sorted from blood, obtained in a trial of the OX40 agonist ivuxolimab. These receptors were obtained from an adult with an advanced solid tumor such as melanoma, head and neck, liver or kidney cancer.

The chain has TRBV11-1 and TRBJ1-1; 11 nucleotides match TRBD1. The germline CDR1 and CDR2 sequences are SGHAT and FQDESV (reference sequence). V shed 3 bases and J 4 bases; nucleotides not matched to a gene: 4. The length of the CDR3 is 15 residues. CDR3 loop: CASSFGTGGSTEAFF. The CDR3 DNA is TGTGCCAGCAGCTTCGGGACAGGGGGAAGCACTGAAGCTTTCTTT.

The chain is built from TRBV6-1 and TRBJ1-1; D unclear. This CDR3 comprises 12 residues. With 7 bases removed from V and 7 bases from J, the gap between germline ends came to 13 bases. The germline CDR1 and CDR2 sequences are MNHNS and SASEGT. CDR3 in amino acids: CASTRESGEAFF. The CDR3, as DNA: TGTGCCAGCACTAGGGAGTCGGGTGAAGCTTTCTTT.